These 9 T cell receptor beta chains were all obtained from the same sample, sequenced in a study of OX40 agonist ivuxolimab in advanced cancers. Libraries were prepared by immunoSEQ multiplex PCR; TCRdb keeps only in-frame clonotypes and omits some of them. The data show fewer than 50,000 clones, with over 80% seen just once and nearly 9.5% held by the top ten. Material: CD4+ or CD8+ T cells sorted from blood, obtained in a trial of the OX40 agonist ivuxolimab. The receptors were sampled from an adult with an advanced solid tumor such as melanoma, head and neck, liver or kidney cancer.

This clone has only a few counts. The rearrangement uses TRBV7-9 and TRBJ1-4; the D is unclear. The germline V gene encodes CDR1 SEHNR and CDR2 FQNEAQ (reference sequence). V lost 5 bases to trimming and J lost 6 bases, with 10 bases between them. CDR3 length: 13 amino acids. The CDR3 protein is CASSQTEDEKLFF. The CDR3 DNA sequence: TGTGCCAGCAGCCAGACGGAGGATGAAAAACTGTTTTTT. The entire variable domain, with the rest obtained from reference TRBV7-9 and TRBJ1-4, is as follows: DTGVSQNPRHKITKRGQNVTFRCDPISEHNRLYWYRQTLGQGPEFLTYFQNEAQLEKSRLLSDRFSAERPKGSFSTLEIQRTEQGDSAMYLCASSQTEDEKLFFGSGTQLSVL.

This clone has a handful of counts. The CDR3 region is CASSLAYGGANEQFF. The CDR3 nucleotides are TGTGCCAGCAGCTTAGCATACGGCGGGGCTAATGAGCAGTTCTTC. The chain uses TRBV7-9 and TRBJ2-1; weak D call: TRBD2 (6 bases). The CDR3 has 15 residues. The V end was cut by 0 bases, the J end by 7 bases, with 13 bases between. From germline, CDR1 is SEHNR and CDR2 FQNEAQ (reference sequence).

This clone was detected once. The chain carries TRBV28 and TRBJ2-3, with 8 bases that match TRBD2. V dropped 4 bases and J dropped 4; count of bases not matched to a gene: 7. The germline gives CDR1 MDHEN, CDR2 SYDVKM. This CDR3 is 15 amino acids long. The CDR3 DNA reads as TGTGCCAGCAGTTCCAAGCGGGAGACTGCAGATACGCAGTATTTT. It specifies CASSSKRETADTQYF.

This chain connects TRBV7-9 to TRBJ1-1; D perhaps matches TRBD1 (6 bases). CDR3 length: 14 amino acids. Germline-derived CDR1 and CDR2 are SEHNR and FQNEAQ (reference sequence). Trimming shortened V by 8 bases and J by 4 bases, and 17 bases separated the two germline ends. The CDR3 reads CASFRGGASTEAFF. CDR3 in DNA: TGTGCCAGCTTCAGAGGGGGGGCGAGCACTGAAGCTTTCTTT.

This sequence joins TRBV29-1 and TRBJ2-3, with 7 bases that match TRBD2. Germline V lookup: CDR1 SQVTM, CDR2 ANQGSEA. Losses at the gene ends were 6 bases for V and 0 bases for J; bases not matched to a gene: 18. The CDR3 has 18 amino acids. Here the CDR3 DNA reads TGCAGCGTGACCGGGACGGTGTGGAAGCGGGATAGCACAGATACGCAGTATTTT. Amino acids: CSVTGTVWKRDSTDTQYF.

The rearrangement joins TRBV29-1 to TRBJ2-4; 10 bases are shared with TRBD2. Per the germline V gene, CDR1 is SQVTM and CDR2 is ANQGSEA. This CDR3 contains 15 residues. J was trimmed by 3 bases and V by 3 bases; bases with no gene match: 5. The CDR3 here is CSVEKLAGYKNIQYF. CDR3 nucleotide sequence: TGCAGCGTTGAGAAACTAGCGGGATACAAAAACATTCAGTACTTC.

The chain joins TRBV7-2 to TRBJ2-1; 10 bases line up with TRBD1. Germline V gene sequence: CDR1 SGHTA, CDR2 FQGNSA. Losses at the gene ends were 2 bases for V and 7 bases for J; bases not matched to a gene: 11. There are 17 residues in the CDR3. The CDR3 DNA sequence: TGTGCCAGCAGCTTAAGACAGGGGGCACACCTACCGAATGAGCAGTTCTTC. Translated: CASSLRQGAHLPNEQFF.

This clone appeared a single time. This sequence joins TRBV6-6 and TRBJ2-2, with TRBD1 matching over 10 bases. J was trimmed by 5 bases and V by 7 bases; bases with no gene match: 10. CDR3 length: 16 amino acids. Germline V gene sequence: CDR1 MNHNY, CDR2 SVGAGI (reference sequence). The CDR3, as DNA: TGTGCCAGCACCTCCGGGACAGGGGCGGGGACCGGGGAGCTGTTTTTT. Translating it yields CASTSGTGAGTGELFF.

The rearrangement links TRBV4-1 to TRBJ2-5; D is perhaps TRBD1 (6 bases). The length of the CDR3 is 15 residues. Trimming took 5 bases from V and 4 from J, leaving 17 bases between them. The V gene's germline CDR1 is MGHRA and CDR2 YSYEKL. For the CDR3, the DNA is TGCGCCAGCAGCTGGGGTACAGGGTCGGGAGAGACCCAGTACTTC. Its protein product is CASSWGTGSGETQYF.